This is a list of T cell receptor beta chains from one sample in a study of blood T cell repertoires in COVID-19. The method was immunoSEQ multiplex PCR; TCRdb's version includes in-frame clones alone and lacks a portion of them. The repertoire holds 150,000 to 200,000 clones, with 65% to 85% as singletons. The sample consisted of PBMCs or T cells enriched from blood (not recorded which). These receptors originate from a man aged 40-49 years who had recovered from COVID-19. Each CDR3 is given with its conserved first and last residue. D genes are given only for firm matches. For some rows the clone size is stated as once, few or many, or as a class when expanded; others skip it.

J: TRBJ2-3
size: .
V: TRBV7-3
D: .
CDR3: CASSFGGQSTDTQYF
DNA: TGTGCCAGCAGCTTCGGGGGACAGAGCACAGATACGCAGTATTTT

J: TRBJ1-5
size: .
V: TRBV12-3/TRBV12-4
D: .
CDR3: CASRPSADQPQHF
DNA: TGTGCCAGCAGGCCCAGTGCCGATCAGCCCCAGCATTTT

J: TRBJ2-1
size: once
V: TRBV6-4
D: TRBD2
CDR3: CASRPSGGNEQFF
DNA: TGTGCCAGCCGACCTAGCGGGGGCAATGAGCAGTTCTTC

J: TRBJ1-3
size: .
V: TRBV2
D: .
CDR3: CASRENGGNTIYF
DNA: TGTGCCAGCAGGGAAAACGGGGGAAACACCATATATTTT

J: TRBJ2-3
size: .
V: TRBV30
D: .
CDR3: CASTGDSGTDTQYF
DNA: TGTGCCTCGACGGGGGACTCCGGTACAGATACGCAGTATTTT

J: TRBJ1-6
size: .
V: TRBV2
D: .
CDR3: CASKSRLSDNSPLHF
DNA: TGTGCCAGCAAGAGCAGACTGAGCGATAATTCACCCCTCCACTTT

J: TRBJ1-5
size: .
V: TRBV6-5
D: TRBD1
CDR3: CASTQGWNQPQHF
DNA: TGTGCCAGCACACAGGGGTGGAATCAGCCCCAGCATTTT

J: TRBJ2-2
size: .
V: TRBV7-2
D: .
CDR3: CASVQKDFGNTGELFF
DNA: TGTGCCAGCGTACAAAAGGACTTCGGGAACACCGGGGAGCTGTTTTTT

J: TRBJ2-5
size: .
V: TRBV5-1
D: .
CDR3: CASRGSGAQETQYF
DNA: TGCGCCAGCAGGGGTTCAGGGGCCCAAGAGACCCAGTACTTC

J: TRBJ1-5
size: .
V: TRBV6-1
D: .
CDR3: CASSDGRPQHF
DNA: TGTGCCAGCAGTGATGGGCGGCCCCAGCATTTT

J: TRBJ2-5
size: .
V: TRBV5-4
D: TRBD1
CDR3: CASRGAGQGQETQYF
DNA: TGTGCCAGCAGGGGAGCGGGACAGGGCCAAGAGACCCAGTACTTC

J: TRBJ1-1
size: .
V: TRBV29-1
D: .
CDR3: CSVARAVEAFF
DNA: TGCAGCGTTGCGCGGGCAGTTGAAGCTTTCTTT

J: TRBJ1-1
size: .
V: TRBV14
D: .
CDR3: CASSQGFGTEAFF
DNA: TGTGCCAGCAGCCAGGGCTTTGGCACTGAAGCTTTCTTT

J: TRBJ1-6
size: .
V: TRBV9
D: .
CDR3: CASSVGLSVDSPLHF
DNA: TGTGCCAGCAGCGTTGGACTGTCTGTCGATTCACCCCTCCACTTT

J: TRBJ1-4
size: .
V: TRBV21-1
D: .
CDR3: CASSNHRPVGPSDEKLFF
DNA: TGTGCCAGCAGCAACCACAGGCCTGTAGGCCCATCTGATGAAAAACTGTTTTTT

J: TRBJ1-6
size: .
V: TRBV11-2
D: .
CDR3: CASSFTGSGSPLHF
DNA: TGTGCCAGCAGCTTCACAGGGTCTGGATCACCCCTCCACTTT

J: TRBJ1-3
size: .
V: TRBV5-1
D: .
CDR3: CASSLAGGVGNTIYF
DNA: TGCGCCAGCAGCTTGGCCGGCGGGGTTGGAAACACCATATATTTT

J: TRBJ2-5
size: .
V: TRBV7-3
D: TRBD1
CDR3: CASSLSLTGEETQYF
DNA: TGTGCCAGCAGCTTATCGTTGACAGGGGAAGAGACCCAGTACTTC

J: TRBJ1-4
size: .
V: TRBV18
D: .
CDR3: CASSLLQPNNEKLFF
DNA: TGTGCCAGCTCACTTTTACAGCCTAATAATGAAAAACTGTTTTTT

J: TRBJ2-2
size: .
V: TRBV19
D: .
CDR3: CASSRLGGTAGELFF
DNA: TGTGCCAGTAGTCGACTTGGGGGGACGGCCGGGGAGCTGTTTTTT

J: TRBJ2-2
size: .
V: TRBV19
D: .
CDR3: CASSIVGVAGELFF
DNA: TGTGCCAGTAGTATAGTGGGCGTTGCCGGGGAGCTGTTTTTT

J: TRBJ1-3
size: .
V: TRBV7-2
D: .
CDR3: CASSLVGRGSGNTIYF
DNA: TGTGCCAGCAGCTTAGTCGGGAGGGGCTCTGGAAACACCATATATTTT

J: TRBJ1-1
size: .
V: TRBV11-2
D: .
CDR3: CASSSGRVNTEAFF
DNA: TGTGCCAGCAGTTCGGGCAGGGTTAACACTGAAGCTTTCTTT

J: TRBJ2-2
size: once
V: TRBV27
D: TRBD2
CDR3: CASTSPPRLAGFNTGELFF
DNA: TGTGCCAGCACCAGCCCCCCCCGACTAGCGGGGTTCAACACCGGGGAGCTGTTTTTT

J: TRBJ2-3
size: .
V: TRBV2
D: TRBD2
CDR3: CASTWLAGPDTQYF
DNA: TGTGCCAGCACCTGGCTAGCGGGCCCAGATACGCAGTATTTT

J: TRBJ2-3
size: once
V: TRBV18
D: .
CDR3: CASSPPGSTDTQYF
DNA: TGTGCCAGCTCACCACCTGGCAGCACAGATACGCAGTATTTT

J: TRBJ2-5
size: .
V: TRBV7-9
D: TRBD2
CDR3: CASSAGLADQETQYF
DNA: TGTGCCAGCAGCGCGGGACTAGCGGACCAAGAGACCCAGTACTTC

J: TRBJ1-4
size: .
V: TRBV6-5
D: .
CDR3: CASRGNIATNEKLFF
DNA: TGTGCCAGCCGGGGGAACATTGCAACTAATGAAAAACTGTTTTTT

J: TRBJ2-1
size: .
V: TRBV7-9
D: TRBD1
CDR3: CASSLATGVGEQFF
DNA: TGTGCCAGCAGCTTAGCTACAGGGGTTGGTGAGCAGTTCTTC

J: TRBJ2-1
size: .
V: TRBV5-1
D: .
CDR3: CASSLVQGVEQFF
DNA: TGCGCCAGCAGCTTGGTCCAGGGCGTGGAGCAGTTCTTC

J: TRBJ2-5
size: .
V: TRBV14
D: .
CDR3: CASRRPTEETQYF
DNA: TGTGCCAGCAGAAGGCCTACAGAAGAGACCCAGTACTTC

J: TRBJ2-1
size: .
V: TRBV9
D: TRBD2
CDR3: CASSLLAGGNNEQFF
DNA: TGTGCCAGCAGTTTACTAGCGGGGGGAAACAATGAGCAGTTCTTC

J: TRBJ2-3
size: .
V: TRBV7-6
D: .
CDR3: CASSLEAGKGHITQYF
DNA: TGTGCCAGCAGCTTAGAGGCAGGAAAAGGCCATATCACGCAGTATTTT

J: TRBJ1-2
size: .
V: TRBV29-1
D: .
CDR3: CSVVLRTYGYTF
DNA: TGCAGCGTTGTCCTGCGTACCTATGGCTACACCTTC

J: TRBJ1-2
size: .
V: TRBV7-9
D: .
CDR3: CASTFTGSSDYGYTF
DNA: TGTGCCAGCACCTTCACGGGGAGTAGCGACTATGGCTACACCTTC

J: TRBJ1-1
size: .
V: TRBV6-5
D: TRBD1
CDR3: CASSLDGTGTGAFF
DNA: TGTGCCAGCAGTCTAGACGGGACCGGGACAGGAGCTTTCTTT

J: TRBJ1-6
size: once
V: TRBV9
D: .
CDR3: CASSPTGNYSPLHF
DNA: TGTGCCAGCAGCCCCACAGGGAACTATTCACCCCTCCACTTT

J: TRBJ2-1
size: .
V: TRBV7-9
D: TRBD2
CDR3: CASSSNSGPTNEQFF
DNA: TGTGCCAGCAGCTCCAATAGCGGGCCAACCAATGAGCAGTTCTTC

J: TRBJ2-6
size: .
V: TRBV7-2
D: .
CDR3: CASSFYGATGANVLTF
DNA: TGTGCCAGCAGCTTCTATGGTGCCACCGGGGCCAACGTCCTGACTTTC

J: TRBJ1-1
size: .
V: TRBV10-3
D: .
CDR3: CAIKTQGFGEAFF
DNA: TGTGCCATCAAGACACAGGGCTTCGGGGAAGCTTTCTTT

J: TRBJ2-2
size: few
V: TRBV9
D: .
CDR3: CASSVAVATGELFF
DNA: TGTGCCAGCAGCGTAGCAGTAGCCACCGGGGAGCTGTTTTTT

J: TRBJ2-5
size: .
V: TRBV6-1
D: .
CDR3: CASSERGFGETQYF
DNA: TGTGCCAGCAGTGAAAGGGGCTTCGGGGAGACCCAGTACTTC

J: TRBJ2-1
size: .
V: TRBV9
D: TRBD1
CDR3: CASSVGQGTYNEQFF
DNA: TGTGCCAGCAGCGTAGGACAGGGGACCTACAATGAGCAGTTCTTC

J: TRBJ2-7
size: .
V: TRBV7-9
D: .
CDR3: CASSSPPGEVVYEQYF
DNA: TGTGCCAGCAGCTCCCCCCCCGGGGAGGTCGTCTACGAGCAGTACTTC